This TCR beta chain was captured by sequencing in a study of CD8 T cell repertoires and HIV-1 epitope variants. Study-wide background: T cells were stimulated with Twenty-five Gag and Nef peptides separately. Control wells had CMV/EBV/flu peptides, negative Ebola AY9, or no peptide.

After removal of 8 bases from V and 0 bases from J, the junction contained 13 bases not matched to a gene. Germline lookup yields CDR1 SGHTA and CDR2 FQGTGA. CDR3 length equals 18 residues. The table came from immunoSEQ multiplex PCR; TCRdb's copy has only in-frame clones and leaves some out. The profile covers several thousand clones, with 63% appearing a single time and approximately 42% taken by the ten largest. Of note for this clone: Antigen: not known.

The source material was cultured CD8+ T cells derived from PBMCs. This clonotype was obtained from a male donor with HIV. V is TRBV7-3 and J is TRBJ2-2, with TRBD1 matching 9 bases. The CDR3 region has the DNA TGTGCCAGCTCAAGTCCGGTACAGGGGGCAGCGAACACCGGGGAGCTGTTTTTT. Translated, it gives CASSSPVQGAANTGELFF.